The T cell receptor beta chain under discussion was sequenced for a study of Tregs in tolerant kidney transplant recipients. Study-wide findings and caveats: Activated donor B cell expansion appeared to reveal the most relevant donor-specific TCRbeta repertoire. Findings come from small patient numbers and require larger validation. Biological reproducibility was not directly addressed in this study.

The repertoire was sequenced with immunoSEQ multiplex PCR; TCRdb's copy has only in-frame clones and lacks some. Of about 240,000 clones detected, roughly four fifths appear once; the ten largest clones hold less than 0.75%. Thawed PBMCs were FACS-sorted into unstimulated CD4+CD25+CD127- regulatory T cells, CD4+CD25- non-regulatory cells, CD4 and CD8 cells. Regarding this clone: Its target is not known.

This sequence originates from a human donor in good health. The sample taken for sequencing was CD4+ T cells from blood.

The CDR3 nucleotides are TGTGCCAGTAGTCAGGGGATGGATCAGCCCCAGCATTTT. Amino acid sequence: CASSQGMDQPQHF. The chain joins TRBV19 to TRBJ1-5; tentatively, D is TRBD1 (6 bases). The V gene's germline CDR1 is LNHDA and CDR2 SQIVND (reference sequence). The CDR3 is 13 amino acids. The V end lost 5 bases, the J end lost 5 bases, and 10 bases lay between the germline ends. The full variable domain, in which reference TRBV19 and TRBJ1-5 provide the parts outside the CDR3, is DGGITQSPKYLFRKEGQNVTLSCEQNLNHDAMYWYRQDPGQGLRLIYYSQIVNDFQKGDIAEGYSVSREKKESFPLTVTSAQKNPTAFYLCASSQGMDQPQHFGDGTRLSIL.